The 25 T cell receptor beta chains given below trace back to one sample, sequenced in a study of T-cell memory formation after mild COVID-19. One entry per CDR3 protein results from TCRdb running MiXCR on the 5' RACE reads. The repertoire consists of 130,000 to 150,000 distinct CDR3 sequences, with over 15% occurring once and the leading ten covering 2% to 2.5%. Input material: PBMCs or a T cell subset sorted from them (not recorded which). The receptor set was obtained from an adult woman who had mild COVID-19 (a few samples of this study predate the infection). Cell type and time point are not known.

The chain is built from TRBV4-3 and TRBJ1-4; TRBD1 agrees at 7 bases. CDR1 is LGHNA, CDR2 YSLEER, per germline. V trimming: 1 base; J trimming: 1 base; junction bases outside the gene matches: 6. The CDR3 consists of 17 residues. In nucleotides, the CDR3 is TGCGCCAGCAGCCAAGTGGGGAGGGGGCAAACTAATGAAAAACTGTTTTTT. This gives the protein CASSQVGRGQTNEKLFF.

The chain joins TRBV7-8 to TRBJ1-1; TRBD1 matches at 7 bases. The CDR3 consists of 16 residues. The V gene end was trimmed by 5 bases and the J gene end by 4 bases; junction bases not matched to a gene: 13. Germline values: CDR1 SGHVS, CDR2 FQNEAQ. The CDR3 here is CASSIRGGTVFTEAFF. The CDR3 DNA is TGTGCCAGCAGCATTAGGGGGGGGACAGTATTCACTGAAGCTTTCTTT.

This clonotype was seen a few times. The chain joins TRBV5-1 to TRBJ2-1; D is possibly TRBD1 or TRBD2 (5 bases each). Per germline, CDR1 SGHRS and CDR2 YFSETQ. The CDR3 consists of 13 residues. V lost 9 bases and J lost 9, with 19 bases in between. CDR3 DNA sequence: TGCGCCACCCGCGAAGGTAATGGGGGTGAGCAGTTCTTC. As protein: CATREGNGGEQFF.

This clonotype was picked up a small number of times. The chain couples TRBV5-4 to TRBJ2-5; 8 nucleotides match TRBD1. This CDR3 contains 13 residues. The germline V gene encodes CDR1 SGHNT and CDR2 YYREEE (reference sequence). Losses at the gene ends were 3 bases for V and 3 bases for J; bases not matched to a gene: 1. CDR3 sequence reads: CASSWDRKETQYF. The DNA for the CDR3 is TGTGCCAGCAGCTGGGACAGGAAAGAGACCCAGTACTTC.

This clonotype was seen a handful of times. The V and J genes are TRBV6-5 and TRBJ2-5; 11 positions match TRBD1. Germline loops: CDR1 MNHEY, CDR2 SVGAGI. J lost 1 base, V lost 6 bases, and 4 bases had no gene match. This CDR3 region has 15 residues. The CDR3 sequence is CASRSDRGPQETQYF. The CDR3, as DNA: TGTGCCAGCAGATCGGACAGGGGGCCCCAAGAGACCCAGTACTTC.

This clonotype was observed a few times. The chain carries TRBV7-8 and TRBJ1-1; TRBD1 aligns across 7 bases. J was trimmed by 1 base and V by 1 base; bases with no gene match: 6. Germline V CDR1 and CDR2: SGHVS, FQNEAQ. CDR3 size: 16 residues. The CDR3 reads CASSLVTGASNTEAFF. For the CDR3, the DNA is TGTGCCAGCAGCTTAGTCACAGGGGCGTCGAACACTGAAGCTTTCTTT.

The chain uses TRBV24-1 and TRBJ2-2; D is ambiguous. CDR3 length equals 13 residues. CDR1 is KGHDR, CDR2 SFDVKD, per germline. Trimming took off 0 bases at V and 4 bases at J, with 2 bases between the two ends. The CDR3 region is CATSDLSTGELFF. CDR3 DNA: TGTGCCACCAGTGATTTGAGCACCGGGGAGCTGTTTTTT.

The CDR3 loop reads CAWRKGQGNEKLFF. The CDR3 region has the DNA TGTGCCTGGAGGAAGGGACAGGGGAATGAAAAACTGTTTTTT. This chain links TRBV30 with TRBJ1-4; 10 positions match TRBD1. This CDR3 has 14 residues. Trimming took 3 bases from V and 5 from J; bases not matched to a gene: 3. Germline V gene lookup returns CDR1 GTSNPN and CDR2 SVGIG (reference sequence). The full variable domain, with the rest looked up from reference TRBV30 and TRBJ1-4, is SQTIHQWPATLVQPVGSPLSLECTVEGTSNPNLYWYRQAAGRGLQLLFYSVGIGQISSEVPQNLSASRPQDRQFILSSKKLLLSDSGFYLCAWRKGQGNEKLFFGSGTQLSVL.

This clonotype was counted a few times. The chain carries TRBV7-3 and TRBJ2-1, with 10 bases that match TRBD2. Germline-derived CDR1 and CDR2 are SGHTA and FQGTGA. V shed 2 bases and J 6 bases; nucleotides not matched to a gene: 4. This CDR3 is built from 15 residues. The CDR3 DNA reads as TGTGCCAGCAGCTTATCTAGCGGGGGCCCCAATGAGCAGTTCTTC. Translation: CASSLSSGGPNEQFF.

This chain connects TRBV12-3 or TRBV12-4 to TRBJ2-7; tentatively, D is TRBD1 (6 bases). The CDR3 is made up of 14 amino acids. The V end was cut by 3 bases, the J end by 2 bases, with 11 bases between. The CDR3 reads CASSFRDKAYEQYF. In nucleotides, the CDR3 is TGTGCCAGCAGTTTCCGGGACAAAGCCTACGAGCAGTACTTC.

In its sample, this clonotype was seen a few times. This chain connects TRBV11-2 to TRBJ2-3; D may be TRBD2 (7 bases). The CDR3 length is 15 residues. Trimming left V 4 bases short and J 7 bases short, with 18 bases between. From germline, CDR1 is SGHAT and CDR2 FQNNGV. In DNA form, the CDR3 reads TGTGCCAGCAGCTCTAGGGGGGGGAGTTCGAATACGCAGTATTTT. Amino acids: CASSSRGGSSNTQYF. The whole variable domain, filled in from reference TRBV11-2 and TRBJ2-3, reads EAGVAQSPRYKIIEKRQSVAFWCNPISGHATLYWYQQILGQGPKLLIQFQNNGVVDDSQLPKDRFSAERLKGVDSTLKIQPAKLEDSAVYLCASSSRGGSSNTQYFGPGTRLTVL.

This clonotype was found many times. This chain connects TRBV18 to TRBJ2-7, with unresolved D. The CDR3 extends over 14 amino acids. The germline CDR1 and CDR2 sequences are KGHSH and LQKENI. Trimming left V 5 bases short and J 4 bases short, with 15 bases between. The CDR3 DNA is TGTGCCAGCTCATTAACCACGGGTGGATACGAGCAGTACTTC. Its protein product is CASSLTTGGYEQYF.

This clonotype has more than one count but fewer than ten. This rearrangement joins TRBV5-1 to TRBJ2-3; TRBD2 aligns across 11 bases. The J segment lost 3 bases and the V segment lost 4 bases, leaving 4 bases of the junction unmatched. CDR1 and CDR2 (germline): SGHRS, YFSETQ. This CDR3 comprises 15 residues. The CDR3 protein is CASSQLAGVTDTQYF. As DNA, the CDR3 is TGCGCCAGCAGCCAACTAGCGGGAGTTACAGATACGCAGTATTTT.

This clonotype turned up a few times. V gene TRBV20-1 combines with J gene TRBJ2-3; 8 nucleotides match TRBD1. Germline-derived CDR1 and CDR2 are DFQATT and SNEGSKA (reference sequence). J was trimmed by 0 bases and V by 6 bases; bases with no gene match: 5. CDR3 size: 14 residues. CDR3 in amino acids: CSASGGVSTDTQYF. Here the CDR3 DNA reads TGCAGTGCCTCAGGGGGCGTCAGCACAGATACGCAGTATTTT.

J is TRBJ1-1 and V is TRBV7-9; D unresolved. Trimming stripped 2 bases from V and 4 bases from J, with 8 bases between. Germline lookup yields CDR1 SEHNR and CDR2 FQNEAQ (reference sequence). The CDR3 contains 13 residues. The CDR3 spells CASSLKEGTEAFF. DNA of the CDR3: TGTGCCAGCAGCTTAAAGGAGGGCACTGAAGCTTTCTTT.

The CDR3 DNA is TGTGCCAGCAGTGACCACAGTCCCCAAGAGACCCAGTACTTC. This sequence encodes CASSDHSPQETQYF. The V call is TRBV2, the J call TRBJ2-5; D uncertain. The germline CDR1 and CDR2 sequences are SNHLY and FYNNEI. There are 14 residues in the CDR3. The V and J ends lost 3 bases and 1 base respectively, with 9 bases between them.

The table lists this clonotype with a few counts. In DNA form, the CDR3 reads TGCAGTGCTGTCGAGACTAGCGGGGTATACGAGCAGTACTTC. Translation gives CSAVETSGVYEQYF. The J gene is TRBJ2-7, the V gene TRBV20-1; 11 bases agree with TRBD2. The germline CDR1 and CDR2 sequences are DFQATT and SNEGSKA (reference sequence). The CDR3 totals 14 residues. The junction had 7 bases not matched to a gene; V was cut back by 5 bases and J by 4 bases.

This clonotype was found many times. V usage is TRBV12-3 or TRBV12-4 and J usage is TRBJ2-7; 10 bases match TRBD1. Trimming took 4 bases from V and 7 from J; bases not matched to a gene: 1. This CDR3 region has 12 residues. The CDR3 DNA reads as TGTGCCAGCAGTTGGACAGGGGGGGAGCAGTACTTC. Translated: CASSWTGGEQYF.

This clonotype came up a few times. V is TRBV20-1 and J is TRBJ2-2, with D unclear. Germline values: CDR1 DFQATT, CDR2 SNEGSKA (reference sequence). CDR3 size: 13 residues. V was trimmed by 2 bases and J by 5 bases, leaving 9 bases between them. The CDR3 region has the DNA TGCAGTGCTAGACCGGATAATACCGGGGAGCTGTTTTTT. The encoded protein is CSARPDNTGELFF.

The sample holds a few counts of this clonotype. V is TRBV18 and J is TRBJ2-2; 7 positions match TRBD1. The CDR3 sequence is 14 residues long. Trimming cost V 2 bases and J 6 bases; bases outside gene matches: 3. Looked up from germline, CDR1 is KGHSH and CDR2 is LQKENI. This CDR3 is CASSPATGSGELFF. As DNA, the CDR3 is TGTGCCAGCTCACCAGCGACAGGGTCCGGGGAGCTGTTTTTT.

The chain recombines TRBV15 with TRBJ1-1; D gene ambiguous. The CDR3 is 13 amino acids. V shed 0 bases and J shed 8 bases, with 10 bases lying between them. Germline V gene sequence: CDR1 LNHNV, CDR2 YYDKDF (reference sequence). CDR3 sequence reads: CATSRDVTREAFF. CDR3 nucleotide sequence: TGTGCCACCAGCAGAGATGTGACAAGGGAAGCTTTCTTT.

The rearrangement joins TRBV5-1 to TRBJ2-7; 8 positions match TRBD1. Trimming cost V 2 bases and J 2 bases; bases outside gene matches: 3. The CDR3 contains 14 residues. The germline V gene has CDR1 SGHRS and CDR2 YFSETQ. The CDR3 loop reads CASSFGTGAYEQYF. The CDR3 DNA follows: TGCGCCAGCAGCTTCGGGACAGGTGCCTACGAGCAGTACTTC.

This clonotype has just a few counts. The V gene is TRBV12-3 or TRBV12-4, the J gene TRBJ1-2, with D perhaps matching TRBD1 (5 bases). The CDR3 extends over 14 amino acids. The V gene lost 0 bases and the J gene lost 6 bases, with 11 bases spanning the gap. CDR3: CASSLASGTDGYTF. CDR3 nucleotides: TGTGCCAGCAGTTTAGCATCCGGGACGGATGGCTACACCTTC.

The rearrangement joins TRBV5-1 to TRBJ2-3; TRBD2 matches at 9 bases. The CDR3 loop spans 15 amino acids. The ends lost 2 bases at V and 1 base at J; junction bases unmatched: 2. CDR1 is SGHRS and CDR2 is YFSETQ in the germline V gene. Written as DNA, the CDR3 is TGCGCCAGCAGCTTTAGCGGGGGTCGCACAGATACGCAGTATTTT. It translates to CASSFSGGRTDTQYF.

The V gene is TRBV30, the J gene TRBJ1-2; no clear D gene. Trimming stripped 0 bases from V and 3 bases from J, with 2 bases between. The CDR3 covers 11 residues. Germline assignment: CDR1 GTSNPN and CDR2 SVGIG (reference sequence). CDR3: CAWSVHYGYTF. The DNA of the CDR3 is TGTGCCTGGAGTGTCCACTATGGCTACACCTTC.